This T cell receptor (beta chain) was identified in a study of cytomegalovirus exposure and HLA in healthy donors. Study-level findings and limits: Common viral pathogens seemed to be connected with several of the most significant clusters, according to a later analysis. Later work showed greater clonal expansion in HLA-associated TCR beta chains than in equally common others.

Points on this clone: Its matching antigen is unknown.

V was pared by 5 bases and J by 5 bases, with 9 bases of the junction left unmatched. The CDR3 spans 14 residues. Germline CDR1 reads MDHEN; CDR2 reads SYDVKM. PCR employed 60 Vbeta and 13 Jbeta primers. Libraries were prepared by immunoSEQ multiplex PCR; TCRdb keeps only in-frame clonotypes and omits some of them. The sample lists more than 150,000 clones, roughly three quarters occurring once. The J gene is TRBJ2-7, the V gene TRBV28; TRBD1 matches at 7 bases. Specimen: PBMCs. The receptor comes from a woman aged 25 to 39 in good health and CMV-seropositive. The CDR3 region is CASSPPTGNNEQYF. In nucleotides, the CDR3 is TGTGCCAGCAGTCCCCCGACAGGGAACAACGAGCAGTACTTC.